The rows below give T cell receptor beta chains drawn from one sample of a study of CD8+ T cells in alopecia areata. The table came from immunoSEQ multiplex PCR; TCRdb's copy has only in-frame clones and leaves some out. The sample includes 150,000 to 200,000 clones, about 60% of them seen just once. The sequencing used CD4+ T cells sorted from blood, collected at week 24, from a patient treated with tofacitinib. The receptors come from a human donor with alopecia areata. Both conserved end residues are trimmed from each CDR3. Each record gives: CDR3 length, V gene, D gene, J gene, CDR3 protein. The D gene is left open where the match is weak.

>12|TRBV15|TRBD1|TRBJ1-1
ATSRDRAGTEAF
>12|TRBV4-2|NA|TRBJ2-5
ASSQDGSGETQY
>12|TRBV30|NA|TRBJ1-2
AWSVTLQSSGYT
>11|TRBV30|NA|TRBJ2-7
AWRADGWGEQY
>14|TRBV6-1|TRBD1|TRBJ2-7
ASSDPKGTGGEEQY
>12|TRBV6-5|NA|TRBJ2-7
ASSYSPDIYEQY
>12|TRBV7-9|NA|TRBJ2-5
ASSPSLGKETQY
>9|TRBV29-1|NA|TRBJ1-2
SGTTSNGYT
>13|TRBV4-1|TRBD1|TRBJ2-2
ASNARTGDSGELF
>13|TRBV7-9|NA|TRBJ2-1
ASSLPLSRYNEQF
>12|TRBV5-1|NA|TRBJ2-2
ASSFAANTGELF
>12|TRBV28|TRBD1|TRBJ1-2
ASSLSPTGDGYT
>10|TRBV29-1|TRBD1|TRBJ1-1
SADRDFTEAF
>16|TRBV7-9|NA|TRBJ1-2
ASSFLLPLVGPDYGYT
>7|TRBV29-1|NA|TRBJ1-2
SVGGDYT
>11|TRBV7-2|NA|TRBJ1-2
ASSLQSNYGYT
>14|TRBV12-5|NA|TRBJ2-7
ASGLVTPLPRYEQY
>12|TRBV29-1|NA|TRBJ1-1
SVHPGRVNTEAF
>10|TRBV29-1|NA|TRBJ2-1
SGGKNHNEQF
>12|TRBV6-1|NA|TRBJ1-2
ASSEAGPRYGYT
>13|TRBV5-1|NA|TRBJ2-5
ASSLSPKERETQY
>11|TRBV10-3|NA|TRBJ2-2
AISDKDPGELF